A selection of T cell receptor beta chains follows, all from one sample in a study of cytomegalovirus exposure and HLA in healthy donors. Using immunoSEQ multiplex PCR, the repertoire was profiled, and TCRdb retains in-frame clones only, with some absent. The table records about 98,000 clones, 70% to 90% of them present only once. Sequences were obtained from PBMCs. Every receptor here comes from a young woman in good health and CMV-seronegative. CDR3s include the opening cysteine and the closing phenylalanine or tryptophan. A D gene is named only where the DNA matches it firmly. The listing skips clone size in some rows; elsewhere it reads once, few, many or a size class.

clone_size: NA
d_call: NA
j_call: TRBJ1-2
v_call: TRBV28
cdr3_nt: TGTGCCAGCAGTTTTAGGCGGGAAGATGGCTACACCTTC
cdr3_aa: CASSFRREDGYTF

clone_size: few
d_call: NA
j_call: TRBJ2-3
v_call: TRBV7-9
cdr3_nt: TGTGCCAGCAGCTTAGGGCGCGGGCTAAGCACAGATACGCAGTATTTT
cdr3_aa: CASSLGRGLSTDTQYF

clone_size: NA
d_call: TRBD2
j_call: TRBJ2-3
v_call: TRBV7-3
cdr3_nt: TGTGCCAGCAGTTGGCTAGCGGGAACAGATACGCAGTATTTT
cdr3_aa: CASSWLAGTDTQYF

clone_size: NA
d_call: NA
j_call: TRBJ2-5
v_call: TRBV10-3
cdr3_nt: TGTGCCATCCTTCGGGGCCTAGGGGGAGAGACCCAGTACTTC
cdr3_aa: CAILRGLGGETQYF

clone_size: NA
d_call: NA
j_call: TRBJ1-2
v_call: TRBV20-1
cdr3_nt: TGCAGTGCTAGTATACTGGAGGGCTACACCTTC
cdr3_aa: CSASILEGYTF

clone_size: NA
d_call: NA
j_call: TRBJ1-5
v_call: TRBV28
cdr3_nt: TGTGCCAGCAGTGCTCCGGGGGGCAGGGGTGGGGATCCCCAGCATTTT
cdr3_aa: CASSAPGGRGGDPQHF

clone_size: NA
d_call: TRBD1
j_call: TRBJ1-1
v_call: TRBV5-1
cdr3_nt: TGCGCCAGCAGCTTCAGCCGGACAGGGACCACTGAAGCTTTCTTT
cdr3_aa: CASSFSRTGTTEAFF

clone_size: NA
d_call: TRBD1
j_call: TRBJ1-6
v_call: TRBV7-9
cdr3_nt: TGTGCCAGCAGCTTTTTGACAGGGGGAAACTCACCCCTCCACTTT
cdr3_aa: CASSFLTGGNSPLHF

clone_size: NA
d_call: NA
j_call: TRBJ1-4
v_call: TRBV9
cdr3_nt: TGTGCCAGCAGCGTAGGCTACAGGGAAAAACTGTTTTTT
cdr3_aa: CASSVGYREKLFF

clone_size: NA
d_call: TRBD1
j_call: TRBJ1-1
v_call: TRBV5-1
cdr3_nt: TGCGCCAGCAGCATCAAGACAGGGGTGGGTGAAGCTTTCTTT
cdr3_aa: CASSIKTGVGEAFF

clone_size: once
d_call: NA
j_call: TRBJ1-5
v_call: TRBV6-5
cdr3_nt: TGTGCCAGCAGCGACGGGGGGCATGTTCAGCCCCAGCATTTT
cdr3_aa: CASSDGGHVQPQHF

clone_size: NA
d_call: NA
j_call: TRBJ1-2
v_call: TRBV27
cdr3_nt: TGTGCCAGCAGTTTATCTGAGAACTATGGCTACACCTTC
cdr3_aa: CASSLSENYGYTF

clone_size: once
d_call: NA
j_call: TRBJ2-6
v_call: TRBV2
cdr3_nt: TGTGCCAGCAGGGAGTCGAGTTACGCTGGGGCCAACGTCCTGACTTTC
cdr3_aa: CASRESSYAGANVLTF

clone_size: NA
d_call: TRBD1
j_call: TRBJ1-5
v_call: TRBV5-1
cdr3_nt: TGCGCCAGCAGTCCCGGGACAGGGGAAGGACAGCCCCAGCATTTT
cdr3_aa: CASSPGTGEGQPQHF

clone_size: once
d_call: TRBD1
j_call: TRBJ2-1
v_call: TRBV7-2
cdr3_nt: TGTGCCAGCAACCCCCGCGGGACAGGGGGCGGAGGTGAGCAGTTCTTC
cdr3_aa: CASNPRGTGGGGEQFF

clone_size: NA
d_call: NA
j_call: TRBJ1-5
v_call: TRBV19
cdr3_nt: TGTGCCAGTTCAAATCAGCCCCAGCATTTT
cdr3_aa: CASSNQPQHF

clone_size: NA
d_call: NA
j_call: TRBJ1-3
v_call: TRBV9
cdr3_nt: TGTGCCAGCAGCCTAGAGGGAGGGTCTCGTCGGAACACCATATATTTT
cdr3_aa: CASSLEGGSRRNTIYF

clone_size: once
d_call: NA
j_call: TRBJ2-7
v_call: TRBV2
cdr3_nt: TGTGCCAGCAGTGAGTCGCGAGGGAGGACCTACGAGCAGTACTTC
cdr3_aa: CASSESRGRTYEQYF

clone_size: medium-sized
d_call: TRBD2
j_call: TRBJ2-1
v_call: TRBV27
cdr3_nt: TGTGCCAGCCGAACGGGGGGGGTTAACAATGAGCAGTTCTTC
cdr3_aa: CASRTGGVNNEQFF

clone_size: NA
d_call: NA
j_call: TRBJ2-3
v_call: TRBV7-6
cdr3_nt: TGTGCCAGCAGCCTGGAGTGGTTAGATACGCAGTATTTT
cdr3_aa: CASSLEWLDTQYF

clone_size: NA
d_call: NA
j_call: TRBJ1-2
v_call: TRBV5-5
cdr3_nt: TGTGCCAGCAGCTTCTCGCTCAAAGTGAACCCAGGCGGGGGTGGCTACACCTTC
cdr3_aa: CASSFSLKVNPGGGGYTF

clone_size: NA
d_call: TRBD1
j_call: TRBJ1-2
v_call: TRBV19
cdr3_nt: TGTGCCAGTACAGGGGGCTATGGCTACACCTTC
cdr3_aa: CASTGGYGYTF

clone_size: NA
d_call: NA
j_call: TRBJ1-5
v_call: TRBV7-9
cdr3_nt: TGTGCCAGCAGCTTAGGGTACCAGTTTAGCAATCAGCCCCAGCATTTT
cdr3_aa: CASSLGYQFSNQPQHF

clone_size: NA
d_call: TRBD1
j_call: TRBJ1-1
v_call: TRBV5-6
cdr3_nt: TGTGCCAGCAGCTGGACGGGACAGGGCGGTGAAGCTTTCTTT
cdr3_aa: CASSWTGQGGEAFF

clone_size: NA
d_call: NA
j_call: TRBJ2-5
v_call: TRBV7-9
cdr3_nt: TGTGCCAGCAGCTCATCGGGTCCAGGGCGAGGGACCCAGTACTTC
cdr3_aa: CASSSSGPGRGTQYF

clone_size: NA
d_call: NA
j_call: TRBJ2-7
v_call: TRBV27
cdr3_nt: TGTGCCGCTACAGGGCCCTCCTACGAGCAGTACTTC
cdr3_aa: CAATGPSYEQYF

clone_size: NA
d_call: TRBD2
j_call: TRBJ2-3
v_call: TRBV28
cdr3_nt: TGTGCCAGCAGTGGAGCGGGAGGGCTCCCAGATACGCAGTATTTT
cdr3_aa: CASSGAGGLPDTQYF

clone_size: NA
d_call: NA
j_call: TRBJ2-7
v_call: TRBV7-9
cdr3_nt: TGTGCCAGCAGCGAGCCCTTAACAAGAGGCGAGCAGTACTTC
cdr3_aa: CASSEPLTRGEQYF

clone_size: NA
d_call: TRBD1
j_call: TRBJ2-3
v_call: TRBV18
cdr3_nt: TGTGCCAGCTCACCACCGGGACAGGGGGCCTATACGCAGTATTTT
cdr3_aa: CASSPPGQGAYTQYF

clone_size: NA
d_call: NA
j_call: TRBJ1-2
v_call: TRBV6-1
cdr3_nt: TGTGCCAGCAGTGAAGCCCATTCGACAGAGTACTATGGCTACACCTTC
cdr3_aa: CASSEAHSTEYYGYTF

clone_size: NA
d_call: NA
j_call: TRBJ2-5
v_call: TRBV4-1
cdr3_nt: TGCGCCAGCAGCCAAGGCCCGGTCTCTAGCCAGTACTTC
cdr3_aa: CASSQGPVSSQYF

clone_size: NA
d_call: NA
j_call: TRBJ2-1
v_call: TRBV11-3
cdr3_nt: TGTGCCAGCAGCTTAGATCTTGGAACAGCGCAGTTCTTC
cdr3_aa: CASSLDLGTAQFF

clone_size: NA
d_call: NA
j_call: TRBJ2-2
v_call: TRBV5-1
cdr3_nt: TGCGCCAGCAGCTTGACAGTTAACACCGGGGAGCTGTTTTTT
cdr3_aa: CASSLTVNTGELFF

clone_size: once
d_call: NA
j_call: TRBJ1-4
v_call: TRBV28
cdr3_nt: TGTGCCAGCAGTTTGGGGGGGCGCATTGCTGAAAAACTGTTTTTT
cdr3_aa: CASSLGGRIAEKLFF

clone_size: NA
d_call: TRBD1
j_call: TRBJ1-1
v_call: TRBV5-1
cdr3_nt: TGCGCCAGCAGCCCAGAACAGGGGGGGATGAACACTGAAGCTTTCTTT
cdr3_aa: CASSPEQGGMNTEAFF

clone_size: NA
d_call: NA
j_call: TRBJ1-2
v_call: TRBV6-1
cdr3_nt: TGTGCCATCCGGACAGCCTTATATGGCTACACCTTC
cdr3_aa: CAIRTALYGYTF

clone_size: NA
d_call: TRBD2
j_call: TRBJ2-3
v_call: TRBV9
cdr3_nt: TGTGCCAGCAGCGTAGGGACTAGCCTCACAGATACGCAGTATTTT
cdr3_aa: CASSVGTSLTDTQYF

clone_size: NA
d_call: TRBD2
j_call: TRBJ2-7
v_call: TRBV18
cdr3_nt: TGTGCCAGCTCACCTCGAGGACTAGAGTCGGGTAGGTCCTACGAGCAGTACTTC
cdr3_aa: CASSPRGLESGRSYEQYF

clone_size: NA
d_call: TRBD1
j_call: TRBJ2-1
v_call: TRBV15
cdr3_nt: TGTGCCACCAGCACAGGGGGCTCCTACAATGAGCAGTTCTTC
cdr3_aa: CATSTGGSYNEQFF

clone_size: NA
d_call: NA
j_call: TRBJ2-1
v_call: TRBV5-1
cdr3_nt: TGCGCCAGCAGCTTGTCGCTGGGGGCAGGGGATAATGAGCAGTTCTTC
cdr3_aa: CASSLSLGAGDNEQFF

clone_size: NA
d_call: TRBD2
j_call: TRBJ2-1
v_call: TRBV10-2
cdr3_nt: TGCGCCAGCAGAGAGCGCCCGGGACTAGCGGGGGGGCCGGGATTAGAGCAGTTCTTC
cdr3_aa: CASRERPGLAGGPGLEQFF

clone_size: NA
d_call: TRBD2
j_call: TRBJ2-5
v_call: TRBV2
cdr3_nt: TGTGCCCCTACCGGGACTAGCGGGGAGACCCAGTACTTC
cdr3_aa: CAPTGTSGETQYF

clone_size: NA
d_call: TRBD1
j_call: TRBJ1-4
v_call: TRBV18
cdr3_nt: TGTGCCAGCTCACCACGCGGGACAGGGACTAATGAAAAACTGTTTTTT
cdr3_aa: CASSPRGTGTNEKLFF

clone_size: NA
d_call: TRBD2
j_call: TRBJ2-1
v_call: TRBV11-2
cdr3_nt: TGTGCCAGCAGCTTTTCCGGGACTAGCGGAAGAACCAATGAGCAGTTCTTC
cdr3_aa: CASSFSGTSGRTNEQFF

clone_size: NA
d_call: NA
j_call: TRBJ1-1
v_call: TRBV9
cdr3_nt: TGTGCCAGCAGCCCCTCCCCTCTCGGGAACACTGAAGCTTTCTTT
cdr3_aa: CASSPSPLGNTEAFF